The 30 T cell receptor beta chains below were found in one sample sequenced in a study of T cell clones after liver transplantation. The protocol was immunoSEQ multiplex PCR, while the TCRdb copy is restricted to in-frame clones and leaves out a portion. This sample has some 70,000 clones, with more than 75% found just once. Sequencing used CD4+ T cells from blood, obtained before liver transplant. The receptors derive from a human donor who received a liver transplant.

The V gene is TRBV7-9, the J gene TRBJ1-2; D is ambiguous. Germline V CDR1 and CDR2: SEHNR, FQNEAQ (reference sequence). The CDR3 runs to 11 residues. V lost 1 base, J lost 3 bases, and 0 bases lay in between. As DNA, the CDR3 is TGTGCCAGCAGCTTAGACTATGGCTACACCTTC. It encodes CASSLDYGYTF.

Here the CDR3 reads CASSPGDSNYGYTF. Written as DNA, the CDR3 is TGTGCCAGCTCTCCTGGGGACAGCAACTATGGCTACACCTTC. The V and J genes are TRBV5-6 and TRBJ1-2; 7 bases align to TRBD1. Germline CDR1 is SGHDT and CDR2 is YYEEEE. V lost 7 bases, J lost 2 bases, and 8 bases stayed unmatched. The CDR3 runs 14 residues.

The sample holds one count of this clone. V gene TRBV19 combines with J gene TRBJ2-2; 8 bases map to TRBD2. This CDR3 contains 15 residues. The ends lost 5 bases at V and 5 bases at J; junction bases unmatched: 7. Per the germline V gene, CDR1 is LNHDA and CDR2 is SQIVND (reference sequence). The CDR3 bases are TGTGCCAGTAGTGTGCACACGGGGGGGACCGGGGAGCTGTTTTTT. It codes for CASSVHTGGTGELFF.

The chain uses TRBV5-1 and TRBJ2-3, with D perhaps given as TRBD1 or TRBD2 (5 bases each). The V gene's germline CDR1 is SGHRS and CDR2 YFSETQ. The CDR3 is 14 amino acids. V lost 5 bases to trimming and J lost 6 bases, with 16 bases between them. CDR3 nucleotide sequence: TGCGCCAGCAGATTTTTAGCCGAGGGGGATACGCAGTATTTT. Its translation: CASRFLAEGDTQYF.

This chain uses TRBV7-2 with TRBJ1-2; D is perhaps TRBD1 (5 bases). The CDR3 runs to 14 residues. The germline V and J ends were trimmed by 5 bases and 2 bases, with 12 bases remaining between them. Germline CDR1 is SGHTA and CDR2 is FQGNSA. CDR3 sequence (DNA): TGTGCCAGCAGCGCGCGGGGGAACAACTATGGCTACACCTTC. Translated, it gives CASSARGNNYGYTF.

V and J are TRBV27 and TRBJ2-7, with a weak D call TRBD1 (5 bases). This CDR3 region has 14 residues. V gave up 2 bases and J gave up 3 bases, with 11 bases separating them. Germline values: CDR1 MNHEY, CDR2 SMNVEV (reference sequence). This CDR3 reads CASSLRRASYEQYF. DNA of the CDR3: TGTGCCAGCAGTTTACGCAGGGCAAGCTACGAGCAGTACTTC.

This clone was observed a handful of times. The chain employs TRBV5-5 and TRBJ1-1; D gene uncertain. The germline CDR1 and CDR2 sequences are SGHKS and YYEKEE (reference sequence). The V and J ends lost 1 base and 0 bases respectively, with 7 bases between them. The CDR3 length is 14 residues. The CDR3 loop reads CASSLWDMNTEAFF. The CDR3, as DNA: TGTGCCAGCAGCTTGTGGGATATGAACACTGAAGCTTTCTTT.

The table lists this clone with a count of one. Other DNA sequences in the same sample also yield this CDR3. The chain is built from TRBV2 and TRBJ2-5, with D hard to call. V dropped 2 bases and J dropped 4 bases, with 2 bases sitting between them. CDR3 size: 11 residues. Looked up from germline, CDR1 is SNHLY and CDR2 is FYNNEI. The CDR3 DNA reads TGTGCCAGCAGTGAACGAGAGACCCAGTACTTC. Protein sequence: CASSERETQYF.

The CDR3 DNA reads as TGTGCCAGCAGCGACAGGGTATACGAGCAGTACTTC. This gives the protein CASSDRVYEQYF. This sequence joins TRBV6-1 and TRBJ2-7; 7 bases are shared with TRBD1. Germline CDR1 MNHNS, CDR2 SASEGT. Trimming at V came to 6 bases and at J to 4 bases, leaving 3 bases not matched to a gene. The CDR3 extends over 12 amino acids.

The chain recombines TRBV5-1 with TRBJ1-1, with D hard to call. CDR3 length equals 14 residues. Germline-derived CDR1 and CDR2 are SGHRS and YFSETQ. The germline V and J ends were trimmed by 0 bases and 0 bases, with 6 bases remaining between them. The CDR3 spells CASSLEQMNTEAFF. The CDR3 DNA is TGCGCCAGCAGCTTGGAACAGATGAACACTGAAGCTTTCTTT.

The rearrangement links TRBV5-1 to TRBJ2-5; D remains ambiguous. CDR1 is SGHRS, CDR2 YFSETQ, per germline. V lost 4 bases to trimming and J lost 0 bases, with 4 bases between them. This CDR3 is 12 amino acids long. The CDR3 protein is CASSDNQETQYF. In DNA, the CDR3 is TGCGCCAGCAGCGATAACCAAGAGACCCAGTACTTC.

This rearrangement joins TRBV11-2 to TRBJ2-3; 11 bases are a match to TRBD2. CDR3 length equals 15 residues. Germline V lookup: CDR1 SGHAT, CDR2 FQNNGV. Trimming cost V 6 bases and J 5 bases; bases outside gene matches: 7. As DNA, the CDR3 is TGTGCCAGCAGTTTCCTAGCGGGAGGAGAAGATACGCAGTATTTT. Residues: CASSFLAGGEDTQYF.

The rearrangement joins TRBV4-3 to TRBJ2-3; 11 bases map to TRBD2. Germline V lookup: CDR1 LGHNA, CDR2 YSLEER. The CDR3 runs to 17 residues. Unmatched junction bases numbered 8, after V lost 3 bases and J lost 3 bases. The chain's CDR3 is CASSQISGRAVTDTQYF. Here the CDR3 DNA reads TGCGCCAGCAGCCAGATTAGCGGGAGGGCCGTGACAGATACGCAGTATTTT.

In this sample, this clone turned up a few times. This chain uses TRBV6-6 with TRBJ1-5; no reliable D call. In germline, CDR1 is MNHNY, CDR2 SVGAGI (reference sequence). This CDR3 is built from 16 residues. V was trimmed by 0 bases and J by 3 bases, leaving 12 bases between them. CDR3 protein: CASSYSSKGNNQPQHF. CDR3 sequence (DNA): TGTGCCAGCAGTTACTCGAGTAAAGGGAACAATCAGCCCCAGCATTTT.

The chain is built from TRBV9 and TRBJ1-6; D gene ambiguous. V was shortened by 2 bases and J by 5 bases, with 11 bases between the two germline ends. The CDR3 totals 15 residues. Germline V CDR1 and CDR2: SGDLS, YYNGEE. The CDR3 loop reads CASSVEGTDNSPLHF. Here the CDR3 DNA reads TGTGCCAGCAGCGTCGAGGGAACGGATAATTCACCCCTCCACTTT. Full variable domain (remainder filled in from reference TRBV9 and TRBJ1-6): DSGVTQTPKHLITATGQRVTLRCSPRSGDLSVYWYQQSLDQGLQFLIQYYNGEERAKGNILERFSAQQFPDLHSELNLSSLELGDSALYFCASSVEGTDNSPLHFGNGTRLTVT.

This clone was recorded once. The chain carries TRBV9 and TRBJ2-1; D not certain. From germline, CDR1 is SGDLS and CDR2 YYNGEE. CDR3 size: 15 residues. V was cut by 0 bases and J by 0 bases, with 7 bases left in between. CDR3 nucleotides: TGTGCCAGCAGCGTAGGGGATCACTCCTACAATGAGCAGTTCTTC. Residues: CASSVGDHSYNEQFF.

This clone appeared once. The genes are TRBV2 and TRBJ1-4, with a tentative D call TRBD1 (5 bases). The CDR3 is 14 residues long. Trimming removed 6 bases from V and 7 bases from J, with 15 bases in between. Germline V lookup: CDR1 SNHLY, CDR2 FYNNEI. Here the CDR3 DNA reads TGTGCCAGCAGCGCCCCGGGGCAGAGTGAAAAACTGTTTTTT. This sequence encodes CASSAPGQSEKLFF.

This chain links TRBV10-3 with TRBJ2-1; 8 bases fit TRBD2. Per germline, CDR1 ENHRY and CDR2 SYGVKD. Trimming removed 10 bases from V and 6 bases from J; junction bases left unmatched: 14. The CDR3 is made up of 15 amino acids. The DNA of the CDR3 is TGTGCCACCCGGGGGAACGCGGGAGGTCCCAATGAGCAGTTCTTC. This translates into CATRGNAGGPNEQFF.

The chain combines TRBV5-1 with TRBJ1-1; no reliable D call. V shed 1 base and J shed 7 bases, with 8 bases lying between them. The CDR3 is made up of 12 amino acids. CDR1 is SGHRS, CDR2 YFSETQ, per germline. CDR3 DNA sequence: TGCGCCAGCAGCTTGAAACACGGTGAAGCTTTCTTT. Amino acids: CASSLKHGEAFF.

The chain joins TRBV9 to TRBJ2-7, with a tentative D call TRBD1 (6 bases). V lost 0 bases to trimming and J lost 2 bases, with 9 bases between them. Looked up from germline, CDR1 is SGDLS and CDR2 is YYNGEE. CDR3 size: 14 residues. This CDR3 reads CASSVGTDPYEQYF. The CDR3 DNA is TGTGCCAGCAGCGTAGGGACAGACCCCTACGAGCAGTACTTC.

This chain connects TRBV7-8 to TRBJ1-1, with D possibly TRBD1 on 5 matching bases. The CDR3 consists of 17 residues. CDR1 is SGHVS and CDR2 is FQNEAQ in the germline V gene. The V end lost 5 bases, the J end lost 0 bases, and 19 bases lay between the germline ends. CDR3 coding DNA: TGTGCCAGCAGCCCAGGACACCTTTCGAACATGAACACTGAAGCTTTCTTT. This sequence encodes CASSPGHLSNMNTEAFF.

The V and J genes are TRBV2 and TRBJ2-3; 7 positions match TRBD2. This CDR3 region has 16 residues. V lost 6 bases and J lost 3; bases outside the gene matches: 12. The germline V gene has CDR1 SNHLY and CDR2 FYNNEI. CDR3 nucleotide sequence: TGTGCCAGCAGCCCGGGACTATTTCCTTTGACAGATACGCAGTATTTT. This gives the protein CASSPGLFPLTDTQYF.

V and J are TRBV28 and TRBJ2-3, with TRBD2 identical over 9 bases. Trimming at V came to 8 bases and at J to 4 bases, leaving 4 bases not matched to a gene. The CDR3 covers 13 residues. The germline V gene has CDR1 MDHEN and CDR2 SYDVKM. DNA of the CDR3: TGTGCCAGCGACGGCGGGAGGGCAGATACGCAGTATTTT. It yields the protein CASDGGRADTQYF.

The chain employs TRBV29-1 and TRBJ2-1; no clear D gene. CDR1 SQVTM and CDR2 ANQGSEA come from the germline V gene. This CDR3 spans 14 amino acids. Trimming left V 4 bases short and J 0 bases short, with 10 bases between. CDR3 in amino acids: CSVVGRSSYNEQFF. In DNA form, the CDR3 reads TGCAGCGTTGTCGGCAGGAGCTCCTACAATGAGCAGTTCTTC.

This sequence joins TRBV9 and TRBJ2-3; 7 bases align to TRBD2. Germline V gene sequence: CDR1 SGDLS, CDR2 YYNGEE. V lost 0 bases, J lost 1 base, and 11 bases stayed unmatched. The CDR3 is 18 residues long. CDR3 in amino acids: CASSVGLSFGGGTDTQYF. CDR3 nucleotides: TGTGCCAGCAGCGTAGGACTGAGCTTTGGGGGGGGCACAGATACGCAGTATTTT. Together with reference TRBV9 and TRBJ2-3, the CDR3 gives the full variable domain: DSGVTQTPKHLITATGQRVTLRCSPRSGDLSVYWYQQSLDQGLQFLIQYYNGEERAKGNILERFSAQQFPDLHSELNLSSLELGDSALYFCASSVGLSFGGGTDTQYFGPGTRLTVL.

The chain employs TRBV6-1 and TRBJ2-3; 10 bases align to TRBD2. There are 16 residues in the CDR3. CDR1 is MNHNS, CDR2 SASEGT, per germline. V lost 4 bases, J lost 0 bases, and 4 bases stayed unmatched. The CDR3 DNA is TGTGCCAGCAGTGGGGTGACTAGCGGGAGCACAGATACGCAGTATTTT. Translating gives CASSGVTSGSTDTQYF.

The V and J genes are TRBV9 and TRBJ1-1; TRBD1 is a possible D gene (5 bases). With 5 bases removed from V and 2 bases from J, the gap between germline ends came to 16 bases. The germline V gene encodes CDR1 SGDLS and CDR2 YYNGEE. This CDR3 spans 15 amino acids. CDR3 amino acids: CASSLGTLGNTEAFF. CDR3 DNA: TGTGCCAGCAGTCTTGGGACGCTCGGTAACACTGAAGCTTTCTTT.

V and J are TRBV5-1 and TRBJ1-1; D gene uncertain. The CDR3 is made up of 13 amino acids. V was trimmed by 3 bases and J by 8 bases, leaving 14 bases between them. Germline CDR1 SGHRS, CDR2 YFSETQ. The CDR3 bases are TGCGCCAGCAGCTCCCTGGGGTACAACGAAGCTTTCTTT. This gives the protein CASSSLGYNEAFF.

This rearrangement joins TRBV5-1 to TRBJ2-5; 10 bases agree with TRBD2. With 0 bases clipped from V and 2 bases from J, the junction kept 4 bases outside the gene matches. CDR3 size: 16 residues. Germline V gene data show CDR1 as SGHRS and CDR2 as YFSETQ. The CDR3 DNA sequence: TGCGCCAGCAGCTTGGGAGGACTAGCGGAGCAAGAGACCCAGTACTTC. Translation: CASSLGGLAEQETQYF.

The rearrangement uses TRBV18 and TRBJ1-2, with D perhaps matching TRBD1 (6 bases). Germline V gene lookup returns CDR1 KGHSH and CDR2 LQKENI. There are 15 residues in the CDR3. With 1 base removed from V and 6 bases from J, the gap between germline ends came to 15 bases. CDR3 nucleotides: TGTGCCAGCTCACCACAACGGGGGCTTACAGATGGCTACACCTTC. It codes for CASSPQRGLTDGYTF.